This T cell receptor beta chain was retrieved from a study of shared clonotypes between healthy human individuals. Of note for this clone: The antigen remains undetermined.

Overall study results and limits: Rarefaction showed that sequencing of sorted subsets was incomplete (despite large depth). Estimated richness was generally greater in naive than memory subsets.

V lost 5 bases to trimming and J lost 3 bases; unmatched junction nucleotides: 1. The CDR3 sequence is 12 residues long. The germline CDR1 and CDR2 sequences are SEHNR and FQNEAQ (reference sequence). Only in-frame clones appear in the TCRdb table, and some are missing; sequencing was by immunoSEQ multiplex PCR. Of about 2 million clones listed, 85% to 95% are singletons. Sequenced sample: naive CD4+ T cells sorted from blood. Subset indicated: CD45RA+ positively selected. This TCR was sampled from a man younger than 35 in good health. This chain links TRBV7-9 with TRBJ2-7; TRBD2 aligns across 7 bases. DNA for the CDR3: TGTGCCAGCAGCCGCGGGGGCTACGAGCAGTACTTC. It codes for CASSRGGYEQYF.